This is a list of T cell receptor beta chains from one sample in a study of shared clonotypes between healthy human individuals. Profiled with immunoSEQ multiplex PCR; TCRdb holds only in-frame clones, not every one. Among fewer than 700,000 clones listed, roughly 79% were seen once. Sequenced material: PBMCs. The source of these receptors is a woman aged 40 to 50 in good health. Some clones in this sample may be carry-over from other donors' samples. Both conserved end residues are part of each CDR3. D genes are given only for firm matches. Clone size is stated in some rows and not others, as once, few, many or a class when expanded.

clone_size: few
j_call: TRBJ2-6
d_call: NA
v_call: TRBV30
cdr3_aa: CASLFFGANVLTF
cdr3_nt: TGTGCCTCGCTATTTTTTGGGGCCAACGTCCTGACTTTC

clone_size: NA
j_call: TRBJ1-4
d_call: NA
v_call: TRBV9
cdr3_aa: CASSLEEATNEKLFF
cdr3_nt: TGTGCCAGCAGCCTAGAGGAGGCTACTAATGAAAAACTGTTTTTT

clone_size: many
j_call: TRBJ2-5
d_call: NA
v_call: TRBV7-3
cdr3_aa: CASSLTPGHGETQYF
cdr3_nt: TGTGCCAGCAGCTTAACGCCGGGACACGGAGAGACCCAGTACTTC

clone_size: few
j_call: TRBJ2-5
d_call: TRBD1
v_call: TRBV9
cdr3_aa: CASSERWDSRETQYF
cdr3_nt: TGTGCCAGCAGCGAGCGATGGGACAGTAGGGAGACCCAGTACTTC

clone_size: NA
j_call: TRBJ2-1
d_call: NA
v_call: TRBV5-1
cdr3_aa: CASSEPGTEQFF
cdr3_nt: TGCGCCAGCAGCGAACCGGGGACCGAGCAGTTCTTC

clone_size: NA
j_call: TRBJ2-7
d_call: TRBD1
v_call: TRBV9
cdr3_aa: CASSTQRTGMDEQYF
cdr3_nt: TGTGCCAGCAGCACCCAAAGGACAGGGATGGACGAGCAGTACTTC

clone_size: NA
j_call: TRBJ2-1
d_call: NA
v_call: TRBV11-2
cdr3_aa: CASSLDRLASSSYNEQFF
cdr3_nt: TGTGCCAGCAGCTTAGATCGGTTAGCGTCGAGCTCCTACAATGAGCAGTTCTTC

clone_size: few
j_call: TRBJ2-1
d_call: TRBD1
v_call: TRBV27
cdr3_aa: CASSFRDRGNEQFF
cdr3_nt: TGTGCCAGCAGTTTCCGGGACAGGGGGAATGAGCAGTTCTTC

clone_size: NA
j_call: TRBJ1-5
d_call: NA
v_call: TRBV28
cdr3_aa: CASSFDSSSNQPQHF
cdr3_nt: TGTGCCAGCAGTTTTGACAGTTCGAGCAATCAGCCCCAGCATTTT

clone_size: NA
j_call: TRBJ2-7
d_call: NA
v_call: TRBV7-9
cdr3_aa: CASSFVDVVEQYF
cdr3_nt: TGTGCCAGCAGCTTCGTCGACGTTGTGGAGCAGTACTTC

clone_size: NA
j_call: TRBJ2-3
d_call: NA
v_call: TRBV4-3
cdr3_aa: CASSQDRLEVPTDTQYF
cdr3_nt: TGCGCCAGCAGCCAAGATCGTTTGGAGGTCCCCACAGATACGCAGTATTTT

clone_size: NA
j_call: TRBJ2-2
d_call: NA
v_call: TRBV7-9
cdr3_aa: CASSTHQGPGELFF
cdr3_nt: TGTGCCAGCAGCACTCATCAGGGGCCCGGGGAGCTGTTTTTT

clone_size: NA
j_call: TRBJ2-1
d_call: NA
v_call: TRBV18
cdr3_aa: CASSPLSGEQFF
cdr3_nt: TGTGCCAGCTCACCATTGAGTGGTGAGCAGTTCTTC

clone_size: many
j_call: TRBJ2-1
d_call: TRBD2
v_call: TRBV5-1
cdr3_aa: CASSLVVAGVLEQFF
cdr3_nt: TGCGCCAGCAGCTTGGTAGTAGCGGGAGTCCTGGAGCAGTTCTTC

clone_size: NA
j_call: TRBJ2-1
d_call: TRBD2
v_call: TRBV19
cdr3_aa: CASSRASGRAGDEQFF
cdr3_nt: TGTGCCAGTAGTAGGGCTAGCGGGAGGGCGGGTGATGAGCAGTTCTTC

clone_size: once
j_call: TRBJ1-4
d_call: TRBD1
v_call: TRBV18
cdr3_aa: CASSLNSGTGGEKLFF
cdr3_nt: TGTGCCAGCTCACTGAACTCCGGGACAGGGGGAGAAAAACTGTTTTTT

clone_size: few
j_call: TRBJ1-4
d_call: NA
v_call: TRBV5-1
cdr3_aa: CASSLSRWGEKLFF
cdr3_nt: TGCGCCAGCAGCTTGAGTCGGTGGGGTGAAAAACTGTTTTTT

clone_size: few
j_call: TRBJ1-2
d_call: TRBD1
v_call: TRBV7-2
cdr3_aa: CASSESTGVYGYTF
cdr3_nt: TGTGCCAGCAGCGAGAGCACAGGGGTCTATGGCTACACCTTC

clone_size: NA
j_call: TRBJ1-2
d_call: NA
v_call: TRBV14
cdr3_aa: CASSQGPQGRGYTF
cdr3_nt: TGTGCCAGCAGCCAGGGGCCGCAGGGCAGGGGCTACACCTTC

clone_size: NA
j_call: TRBJ2-7
d_call: NA
v_call: TRBV4-1
cdr3_aa: CASSQVDAGAYEQYF
cdr3_nt: TGCGCCAGCAGCCAAGTGGACGCCGGTGCCTACGAGCAGTACTTC

clone_size: NA
j_call: TRBJ1-5
d_call: NA
v_call: TRBV27
cdr3_aa: CASRIATTGSYSNQPQHF
cdr3_nt: TGTGCCAGCAGAATCGCGACAACAGGCTCCTATAGCAATCAGCCCCAGCATTTT

clone_size: NA
j_call: TRBJ2-5
d_call: TRBD2
v_call: TRBV30
cdr3_aa: CAWSVQAGGRETQYF
cdr3_nt: TGTGCCTGGAGTGTACAGGCGGGAGGGCGAGAGACCCAGTACTTC

clone_size: NA
j_call: TRBJ2-7
d_call: NA
v_call: TRBV6-5
cdr3_aa: CASKDTYDSYEQYF
cdr3_nt: TGTGCCAGCAAGGACACATATGACTCCTACGAGCAGTACTTC

clone_size: NA
j_call: TRBJ1-1
d_call: NA
v_call: TRBV30
cdr3_aa: CAWSLSRRNTEAFF
cdr3_nt: TGTGCCTGGAGTCTGAGTCGACGGAACACTGAAGCTTTCTTT

clone_size: NA
j_call: TRBJ2-3
d_call: TRBD2
v_call: TRBV5-1
cdr3_aa: CASSLARDYITDTQYF
cdr3_nt: TGCGCCAGCAGCTTGGCAAGGGACTACATCACAGATACGCAGTATTTT

clone_size: NA
j_call: TRBJ2-1
d_call: NA
v_call: TRBV28
cdr3_aa: CASRGSYNEQFF
cdr3_nt: TGTGCCAGCCGGGGGTCCTACAATGAGCAGTTCTTC

clone_size: NA
j_call: TRBJ2-1
d_call: NA
v_call: TRBV7-9
cdr3_aa: CASSFQGTQQYNEQFF
cdr3_nt: TGTGCCAGCAGCTTTCAAGGGACACAACAGTACAATGAGCAGTTCTTC

clone_size: many
j_call: TRBJ1-2
d_call: NA
v_call: TRBV30
cdr3_aa: CAWTGTTNYGYTF
cdr3_nt: TGTGCCTGGACAGGGACCACTAACTATGGCTACACCTTC

clone_size: few
j_call: TRBJ2-7
d_call: NA
v_call: TRBV10-3
cdr3_aa: CAISESGGGDEQYF
cdr3_nt: TGTGCCATCAGTGAGTCGGGAGGAGGAGACGAGCAGTACTTC

clone_size: NA
j_call: TRBJ1-1
d_call: TRBD1
v_call: TRBV15
cdr3_aa: CATSTGPGQGTEAFF
cdr3_nt: TGTGCCACCAGCACCGGTCCTGGACAGGGCACTGAAGCTTTCTTT

clone_size: NA
j_call: TRBJ2-7
d_call: TRBD2
v_call: TRBV27
cdr3_aa: CASSPWTSGSSYEQYF
cdr3_nt: TGTGCCAGCAGTCCCTGGACTAGCGGGAGCTCCTACGAGCAGTACTTC

clone_size: NA
j_call: TRBJ2-2
d_call: TRBD2
v_call: TRBV19
cdr3_aa: CASEGGVGTGELFF
cdr3_nt: TGTGCCAGTGAGGGAGGGGTCGGCACCGGGGAGCTGTTTTTT

clone_size: NA
j_call: TRBJ2-1
d_call: TRBD1
v_call: TRBV11-2
cdr3_aa: CASSTGQGVQFF
cdr3_nt: TGTGCCAGCAGCACGGGACAGGGGGTGCAGTTCTTC

clone_size: NA
j_call: TRBJ1-5
d_call: NA
v_call: TRBV13
cdr3_aa: CASSLGGGSNQPQHF
cdr3_nt: TGTGCCAGCAGCTTAGGGGGGGGGAGCAATCAGCCCCAGCATTTT

clone_size: NA
j_call: TRBJ2-2
d_call: NA
v_call: TRBV6-1
cdr3_aa: CASSEMGTPNTGELFF
cdr3_nt: TGTGCCAGCAGTGAAATGGGCACACCGAACACCGGGGAGCTGTTTTTT

clone_size: NA
j_call: TRBJ1-1
d_call: NA
v_call: TRBV18
cdr3_aa: CASSPSTERYTEAFF
cdr3_nt: TGTGCCAGCTCACCATCGACAGAGAGATACACTGAAGCTTTCTTT

clone_size: NA
j_call: TRBJ2-7
d_call: NA
v_call: TRBV30
cdr3_aa: CAWSVQRDAVSLGQYF
cdr3_nt: TGTGCCTGGAGTGTACAGAGAGATGCAGTGTCCCTGGGGCAGTACTTC

clone_size: NA
j_call: TRBJ1-5
d_call: NA
v_call: TRBV15
cdr3_aa: CATSRDLGGHYNQPQHF
cdr3_nt: TGTGCCACCAGCAGAGATCTCGGGGGACACTACAATCAGCCCCAGCATTTT

clone_size: NA
j_call: TRBJ2-5
d_call: TRBD2
v_call: TRBV14
cdr3_aa: CASSRGLAGVETQYF
cdr3_nt: TGTGCCAGCAGCCGGGGACTAGCGGGAGTCGAGACCCAGTACTTC

clone_size: NA
j_call: TRBJ2-7
d_call: NA
v_call: TRBV19
cdr3_aa: CASSIVGGTSYEQYF
cdr3_nt: TGTGCCAGTAGTATTGTTGGCGGTACATCCTACGAGCAGTACTTC

clone_size: NA
j_call: TRBJ2-1
d_call: TRBD2
v_call: TRBV27
cdr3_aa: CASSFSGSVAYNEQFF
cdr3_nt: TGTGCCAGCAGTTTTAGCGGGAGTGTCGCCTACAATGAGCAGTTCTTC

clone_size: NA
j_call: TRBJ2-3
d_call: TRBD2
v_call: TRBV4-2
cdr3_aa: CASSQELAGGTDTQYF
cdr3_nt: TGTGCCAGCAGCCAGGAACTAGCGGGAGGAACAGATACGCAGTATTTT

clone_size: NA
j_call: TRBJ2-1
d_call: NA
v_call: TRBV5-4
cdr3_aa: CASSLERKYEQFF
cdr3_nt: TGTGCCAGCAGCTTGGAGAGGAAATATGAGCAGTTCTTC

clone_size: NA
j_call: TRBJ2-3
d_call: TRBD2
v_call: TRBV5-1
cdr3_aa: CASSPGLAGTTDTQYF
cdr3_nt: TGCGCCAGCAGCCCGGGACTAGCGGGAACCACAGATACGCAGTATTTT

clone_size: NA
j_call: TRBJ2-7
d_call: TRBD1
v_call: TRBV18
cdr3_aa: CASSRTWGGTGAEQYF
cdr3_nt: TGTGCCAGCTCCCGAACCTGGGGCGGGACAGGGGCCGAGCAGTACTTC

clone_size: many
j_call: TRBJ2-1
d_call: TRBD2
v_call: TRBV30
cdr3_aa: CAWSVKGLAGVRGQFF
cdr3_nt: TGTGCCTGGAGTGTGAAGGGGCTAGCGGGAGTTCGAGGTCAGTTCTTC

clone_size: NA
j_call: TRBJ2-2
d_call: NA
v_call: TRBV9
cdr3_aa: CASSVGRTPTGGTGELFF
cdr3_nt: TGTGCCAGCAGCGTAGGGAGGACTCCTACCGGCGGCACCGGGGAGCTGTTTTTT

clone_size: NA
j_call: TRBJ1-2
d_call: NA
v_call: TRBV7-9
cdr3_aa: CASSSDSYGYTF
cdr3_nt: TGTGCCAGCAGCTCGGACAGCTATGGCTACACCTTC

clone_size: NA
j_call: TRBJ2-5
d_call: NA
v_call: TRBV6-5
cdr3_aa: CASSQGETQYF
cdr3_nt: TGTGCCAGCAGTCAAGGAGAGACCCAGTACTTC

clone_size: NA
j_call: TRBJ1-2
d_call: NA
v_call: TRBV6-5
cdr3_aa: CASSSSGLGYTF
cdr3_nt: TGTGCCAGCAGTTCCTCGGGTCTTGGCTACACCTTC

clone_size: NA
j_call: TRBJ1-2
d_call: NA
v_call: TRBV14
cdr3_aa: CASSQRTEYGYTF
cdr3_nt: TGTGCCAGCAGCCAAAGGACCGAGTATGGCTACACCTTC

clone_size: NA
j_call: TRBJ2-3
d_call: TRBD2
v_call: TRBV2
cdr3_aa: CASRGLAGVSDTQYF
cdr3_nt: TGTGCCAGCAGGGGACTAGCGGGAGTATCCGATACGCAGTATTTT

clone_size: NA
j_call: TRBJ2-7
d_call: NA
v_call: TRBV10-3
cdr3_aa: CAIGSGTNYEQYF
cdr3_nt: TGTGCCATCGGCTCCGGGACAAACTACGAGCAGTACTTC